This T cell receptor beta chain stems from a study of Graves' ophthalmopathy and Graves' hyperthyroidism. Study-wide points: Distinction of ophthalmopathy from stable hyperthyroidism by a 13-signature model reached 85% to 90% sensitivity and roughly 81% specificity. Most expanded clonotypes in thyroid above 0.001 frequency also showed up in blood.

The CDR3 sequence is 16 residues long. V trimming: 5 bases; J trimming: 5 bases; junction bases outside the gene matches: 10. The germline V gene has CDR1 SEHNR and CDR2 FQNEAQ (reference sequence). This clonotype has ten or more counts. Its cognate antigen is unknown. Exclusion covered patients with other autoimmune diseases or uncontrolled infections (as well as pregnancy or lactation). Diagnostic conclusions were grounded in clinical symptoms, serum thyroxine, TRAb, thyroid ultrasound and orbital computed tomography. Amplification of TCR beta CDR3 regions used RNA transcripts. Second-round multiplex PCR came after a first-round RT-PCR that employed HTBI primers. TCRdb re-called the multiplex PCR reads through MiXCR, storing one row per CDR3 protein. The data hold over a million distinct CDR3 sequences, with 36% observed a single time.

This clonotype was obtained from an adult man with Graves' hyperthyroidism. The sample comprised peripheral blood or thyroid tissue (not recorded which). The chain recombines TRBV7-9 with TRBJ2-7, with 12 nucleotides matching TRBD1. The CDR3 nucleotides are TGTGCCAGCAGCCGTAGGACCGGGACAGGGGGCGACGAGCAGTACTTC. This encodes CASSRRTGTGGDEQYF. Full variable domain (missing parts from reference TRBV7-9 and TRBJ2-7): DTGVSQNPRHKITKRGQNVTFRCDPISEHNRLYWYRQTLGQGPEFLTYFQNEAQLEKSRLLSDRFSAERPKGSFSTLEIQRTEQGDSAMYLCASSRRTGTGGDEQYFGPGTRLTVT.